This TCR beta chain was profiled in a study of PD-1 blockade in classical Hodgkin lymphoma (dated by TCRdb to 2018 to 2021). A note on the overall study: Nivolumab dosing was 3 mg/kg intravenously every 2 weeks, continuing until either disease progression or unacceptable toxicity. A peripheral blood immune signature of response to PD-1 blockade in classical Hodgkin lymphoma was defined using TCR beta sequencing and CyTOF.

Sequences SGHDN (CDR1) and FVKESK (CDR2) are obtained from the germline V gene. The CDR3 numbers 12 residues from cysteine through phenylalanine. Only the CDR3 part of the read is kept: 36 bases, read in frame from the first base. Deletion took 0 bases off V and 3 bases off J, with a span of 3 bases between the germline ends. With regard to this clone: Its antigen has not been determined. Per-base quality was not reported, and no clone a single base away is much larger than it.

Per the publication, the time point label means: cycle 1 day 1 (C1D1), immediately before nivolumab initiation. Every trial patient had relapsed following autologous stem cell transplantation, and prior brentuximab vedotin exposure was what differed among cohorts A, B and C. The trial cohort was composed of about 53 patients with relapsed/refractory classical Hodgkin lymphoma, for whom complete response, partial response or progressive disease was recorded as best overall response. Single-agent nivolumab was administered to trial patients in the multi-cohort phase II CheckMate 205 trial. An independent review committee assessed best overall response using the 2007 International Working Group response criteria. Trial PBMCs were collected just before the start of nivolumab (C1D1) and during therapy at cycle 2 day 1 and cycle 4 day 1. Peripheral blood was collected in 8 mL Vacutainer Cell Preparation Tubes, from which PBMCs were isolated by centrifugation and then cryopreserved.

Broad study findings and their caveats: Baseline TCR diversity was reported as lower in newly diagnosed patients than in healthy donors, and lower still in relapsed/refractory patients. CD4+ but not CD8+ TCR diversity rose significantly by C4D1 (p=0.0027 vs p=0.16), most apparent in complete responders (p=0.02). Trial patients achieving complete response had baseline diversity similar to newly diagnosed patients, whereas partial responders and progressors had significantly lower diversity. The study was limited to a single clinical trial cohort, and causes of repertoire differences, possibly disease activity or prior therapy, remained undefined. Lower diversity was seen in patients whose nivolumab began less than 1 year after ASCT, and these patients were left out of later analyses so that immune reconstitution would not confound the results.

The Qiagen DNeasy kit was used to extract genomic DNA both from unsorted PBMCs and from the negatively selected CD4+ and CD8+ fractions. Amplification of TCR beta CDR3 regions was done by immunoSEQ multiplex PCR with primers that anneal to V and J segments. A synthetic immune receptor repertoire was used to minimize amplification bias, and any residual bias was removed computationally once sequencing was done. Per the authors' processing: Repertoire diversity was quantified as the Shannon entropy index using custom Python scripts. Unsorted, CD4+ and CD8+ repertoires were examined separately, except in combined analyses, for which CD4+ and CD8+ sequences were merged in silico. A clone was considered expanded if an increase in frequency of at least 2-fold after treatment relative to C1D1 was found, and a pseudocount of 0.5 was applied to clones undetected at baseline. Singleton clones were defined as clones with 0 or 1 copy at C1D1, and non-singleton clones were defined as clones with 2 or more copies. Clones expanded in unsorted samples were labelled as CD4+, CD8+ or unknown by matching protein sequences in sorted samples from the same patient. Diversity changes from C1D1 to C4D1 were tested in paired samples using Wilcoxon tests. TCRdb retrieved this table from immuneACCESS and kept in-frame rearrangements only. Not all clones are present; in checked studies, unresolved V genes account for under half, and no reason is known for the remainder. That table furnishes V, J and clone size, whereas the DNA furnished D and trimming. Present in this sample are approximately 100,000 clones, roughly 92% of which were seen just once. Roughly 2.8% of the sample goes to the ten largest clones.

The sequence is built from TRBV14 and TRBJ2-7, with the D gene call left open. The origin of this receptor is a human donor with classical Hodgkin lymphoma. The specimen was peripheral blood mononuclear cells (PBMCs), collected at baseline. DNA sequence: TGTGCCAGCAGCCAAGATCTCTACGAGCAGTACTTC. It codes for CASSQDLYEQYF.